This TCR beta chain was found in a study of blood T cell repertoires in COVID-19. About the study: Specimens from acute and convalescent COVID-19 originated in the United States, Italy and Spain. Sources were T cells, B-cell-depleted T cells, or PBMCs; the material itself was cDNA or gDNA.

CDR1 MDHEN and CDR2 SYDVKM come from the germline V gene. J gave up 6 bases and V 8 bases, and 2 bases lay outside the gene matches. CDR3 length: 13 residues. In the original processing: Estimation of nucleated cell counts was performed using reference gene primer amplification. TCRdb keeps only in-frame clones here, not all; method: immunoSEQ multiplex PCR. Clone size and the V and J calls come from that table; the DNA yielded D and trimming. The repertoire holds fewer than 300,000 clones, with about four fifths as singletons. The V gene is TRBV28, the J gene TRBJ1-4; 11 nucleotides match TRBD1. Sequenced material: peripheral blood. The sequence was collected from a woman between 50 and 59 years old who had recovered from COVID-19. In nucleotides, the CDR3 is TGTGCCAGCGGGACAGGGGGTGATGAAAAACTGTTTTTT. Its protein is CASGTGGDEKLFF.